Reported below is one T cell receptor (beta chain). Ten or more counts support this clonotype. Its antigen specificity is not known. Per-base qualities were not stored, and no clone one base away is much larger. In light of the paper, this sample's time point label describes: patch test 3, about 24 weeks after DPC sensitization. The meaning of the sample's treatment or condition label: therapeutic diphenylcyclopropenone sensitization with weekly scalp DPC. Blood at each patch-test visit was drawn before the patch test was applied. Eligible patients were aged 18 to 70, diagnosed with alopecia, deemed suitable for DPC therapy, and excluded if pregnant. Unfractionated whole blood was collected in Tempus Blood RNA tubes, and total RNA was extracted from that blood. According to the germline V gene (reference sequence), CDR1 reads MNHEY and CDR2 reads SMNVEV. V was cut back by 6 bases and J by 2 bases, leaving a gap of 22 bases between them. The cysteine opens and the phenylalanine closes a CDR3 of 18 amino acids. The CDR3 DNA has 54 bases and is translated from base 1.

The sample originates from a study of human T cells and chemical hapten exposure listed by TCRdb under 2021. About the study as a whole: For sensitization, 2% DPC in acetone was applied to a 2 cm by 2 cm area of upper inner arm skin. Weekly therapeutic DPC doses were additionally applied to the scalp of patients throughout the roughly 23-week study period. The mostly female patient cohort included alopecia areata with under or over 50% scalp involvement, alopecia totalis and alopecia universalis. Patch testing was performed on the upper back with Finn chambers containing 0.01% DPC, and the patch tests were scored after 6 days according to International Contact Dermatitis Research Group standards. Approximately 28 alopecia patients provided blood for TCR sequencing at one to four time points (pre-sensitization, 2, 6 and 24 weeks). The libraries were sequenced as a pool, and the TCR yield per sample differed mostly because of small variations in library volumes within the pool. This study followed changes in the peripheral blood TCR repertoire in vivo during primary and secondary sensitization of alopecia patients to the hapten diphenylcyclopropenone (DPC). Blood samples were taken from patients before sensitization (week 0) and then at 2, 6 and about 24 weeks after DPC sensitization. The full study reports these points: Alopecia, a presumed autoimmune disease, was present in all patients, so the immune response of the patients might differ from that of healthy individuals. No change with DPC sensitization was found in the number of TCRs above 1 in 1000 frequency, and no evidence of global repertoire structure alterations was found. Repeated subsampling changed both the strength of the expansion versus patch-test correlation and the threshold at which that correlation became significant. Expanded TCRs formed significantly more large CDR3 similarity clusters than pre-sensitization or healthy control sets, consistent with antigen-driven responses. Patch test score was positively correlated with the number of PT1 expanded TCRs, with significance at thresholds 8, 16 and 32 but not at 4.

The library was obtained by RACE. Sequencing was carried out with a NextSeq 500. Library preparation attached unique molecular identifiers to individual cDNA molecules for quantitative, reproducible TCR counting. For every blood RNA sample, sequencing covered both the TCR alpha and TCR beta chains. Processing in the source paper ran as follows. A median of roughly 100,000 TCRs per sample was observed, with a range of 23,224 to 690,600. V, J and CDR3 annotation of the TCR reads was carried out using the Decombinator software suite. For the PS versus PT1 abundance plots, all samples were subsampled to the same number of TCRs (28,000). TCRs were defined as expanded if absent before sensitization and observed at least eight times at the 2-week time point. TCRdb reprocessing: public reads trimmed at Q25 with fastp, clones called with MiXCR, in-frame beta chains kept. Records with the same CDR3 protein are collapsed into one entry carrying the most frequent genes and DNA. The V and J calls and clone size come from TCRdb's table, not from the authors' own analysis. The sample includes 75,000 to 90,000 distinct CDR3 sequences, with more than 10% observed a single time. The ten largest account for around 3.6% of the sample.

This sequence originates from a woman aged 45-65 years with alopecia areata. Some clones in this sample may be carry-over from other donors' samples. Material: whole blood, obtained in connection with sensitization to the hapten diphenylcyclopropenone (DPC). This sequence uses TRBV27 and TRBJ1-4; TRBD1 could be the D gene, as 6 bases match. The CDR3 loop reads CASSSRTMRGTTNEKLFF. The bases read TGTGCCAGCAGCTCTCGAACGATGAGGGGGACGACTAATGAAAAACTGTTTTTT.